Following are 11 T cell receptor beta chains from one sample sequenced in a study of regulatory T cells in long-lasting Graves disease (dated by TCRdb to the early 2020s). The sample's time point label, in plain terms: newly diagnosed GD, antithyroid drugs for less than 3 months. For both TCR sequencing and RNA sequencing, RNA was extracted from PBMCs using TRIzol. The protocol used for the library was multiplex PCR. Sequenced on an Illumina HiSeq 4000. CDR3 regions were amplified by Arm-PCR with iRepertoire HTBI primers to construct TCR beta libraries. TCRdb trimmed public reads at Q25 via fastp, called clones via MiXCR and kept in-frame beta chains. Rows with a matching CDR3 protein are joined into one entry that keeps the most common DNA and genes. Present in this sample are 550,000 to 700,000 distinct CDR3 sequences, roughly 15% of which were seen just once. The ten largest make up more than 10% of the sample.

The same sample was also used in a study of T cells in Graves' hyperthyroidism and ophthalmopathy.

This sample comprised peripheral blood mononuclear cells (PBMCs), obtained at new diagnosis, from a patient treated with antithyroid drugs. These receptors all stem from a man aged 18 to 30 with Graves disease. Donor details come from another sample of the same person, matched by shared clones.

With respect to this clonotype: This likely stems from a read error, as it lies one base from a far larger clone. The chain couples TRBV2 to TRBJ2-7; possibly TRBD1 for D (5 bases). This CDR3 contains 13 residues. The germline V and J ends were trimmed by 10 bases and 7 bases, with 20 bases remaining between them. The germline V gene has CDR1 SNHLY and CDR2 FYNNEI. In DNA, the CDR3 is TGTGCCACCCTCGGCAGGGTACTCGATGAGCAGTACTTC. This gives the protein CATLGRVLDEQYF.

This clonotype came up many times. The chain links TRBV6-1 to TRBJ1-5, with 10 bases fitting TRBD1. This CDR3 has 18 amino acids. Trimming took 8 bases from V and 2 from J; bases not matched to a gene: 15. Germline V CDR1 and CDR2: MNHNS, SASEGT. The CDR3 DNA follows: TGTGCCAGCTTCGGGACAGGGGACGCTGCATGGGGCAATCAGCCCCAGCATTTT. This gives the protein CASFGTGDAAWGNQPQHF.

This clonotype was counted ten times or more. The V gene is TRBV12-3 or TRBV12-4, the J gene TRBJ2-7; D might be TRBD2 (5 bases). The CDR3 spans 15 residues. Between the trimmed V and J ends, which lost 2 bases and 4 bases, there was a span of 15 bases. The CDR3 DNA reads as TGTGCCAGCAGTTTAATTGCTGGGGAGCTATACGAGCAGTACTTC. It encodes CASSLIAGELYEQYF.

Many counts were recorded for this clonotype. V and J are TRBV11-2 and TRBJ2-2; 12 positions agree with TRBD2. V lost 4 bases to trimming and J lost 2 bases; unmatched junction nucleotides: 8. Germline-derived CDR1 and CDR2 are SGHAT and FQNNGV. CDR3 length: 18 amino acids. This CDR3 reads CASSYPTSGRGNTGELFF. In DNA form, the CDR3 reads TGTGCCAGCAGCTACCCGACTAGCGGGAGAGGTAACACCGGGGAGCTGTTTTTT. Filled out from reference TRBV11-2 and TRBJ2-2, the complete variable domain reads EAGVAQSPRYKIIEKRQSVAFWCNPISGHATLYWYQQILGQGPKLLIQFQNNGVVDDSQLPKDRFSAERLKGVDSTLKIQPAKLEDSAVYLCASSYPTSGRGNTGELFFGEGSRLTVL.

This clonotype has a count of ten or more. V gene TRBV7-9 combines with J gene TRBJ1-2; tentative D call: TRBD1 (6 bases). CDR1 is SEHNR, CDR2 FQNEAQ, per germline (reference sequence). This CDR3 has 13 amino acids. Trimming removed 6 bases at V and 3 bases at J, with 11 bases between. CDR3 bases: TGTGCCAGCAGTCCCCCAGGGGACTATGGCTACACCTTC. Translation gives CASSPPGDYGYTF. The whole variable domain, filled in from reference TRBV7-9 and TRBJ1-2, reads DTGVSQNPRHKITKRGQNVTFRCDPISEHNRLYWYRQTLGQGPEFLTYFQNEAQLEKSRLLSDRFSAERPKGSFSTLEIQRTEQGDSAMYLCASSPPGDYGYTFGSGTRLTVV.

This clonotype was found a few times. V and J are TRBV18 and TRBJ1-2; D call uncertain. Germline V lookup: CDR1 KGHSH, CDR2 LQKENI. The germline V and J ends were trimmed by 6 bases and 1 base, with 15 bases remaining between them. CDR3 size: 15 residues. The CDR3 loop is CASSQWARSNYGYTF. In DNA form, the CDR3 reads TGTGCCAGCTCTCAGTGGGCTCGAAGTAACTATGGCTACACCTTC.

J is TRBJ2-7 and V is TRBV6-1, with D perhaps matching TRBD2 (6 bases). Trimming left V 5 bases short and J 4 bases short, with 15 bases between. Germline values: CDR1 MNHNS, CDR2 SASEGT. The CDR3 has 14 residues. Here the CDR3 reads CASSPDGGAYEQYF. The CDR3 nucleotides read TGTGCCAGCAGTCCGGACGGGGGAGCATACGAGCAGTACTTC.

V and J are TRBV20-1 and TRBJ2-7; 11 positions agree with TRBD2. V was pared by 0 bases and J by 3 bases, with 4 bases of the junction left unmatched. There are 15 residues in the CDR3. Germline lookup yields CDR1 DFQATT and CDR2 SNEGSKA (reference sequence). The CDR3 sequence is CSARDHSGRVYEQYF. The CDR3 nucleotides are TGCAGTGCTAGAGACCATAGCGGGAGGGTCTACGAGCAGTACTTC.

The chain recombines TRBV5-6 with TRBJ1-1; D unresolved. V lost 0 bases to trimming and J lost 4 bases, with 10 bases between them. Germline values: CDR1 SGHDT, CDR2 YYEEEE. This CDR3 comprises 14 residues. In DNA, the CDR3 is TGTGCCAGCAGCTTGGGCTACAGTGGCACTGAAGCTTTCTTT. It translates to CASSLGYSGTEAFF.

This clonotype was counted many times. The V and J genes are TRBV12-3 or TRBV12-4 and TRBJ2-3; D uncertain. The CDR3 spans 12 residues. Trimming pared 3 bases from V and 3 bases from J, leaving 4 bases between. The CDR3 coding sequence is TGTGCCAGCAGTTTCCTAACAGATACGCAGTATTTT. Protein product: CASSFLTDTQYF.

V is TRBV18 and J is TRBJ1-5, with D possibly TRBD1 on 6 matching bases. V gave up 3 bases and J gave up 3 bases, with 21 bases separating them. This CDR3 contains 18 residues. Germline CDR1 reads KGHSH; CDR2 reads LQKENI. CDR3 bases: TGTGCCAGCTCACCGATCGCGTGGGGGCGAAATTTCAATCAGCCCCAGCATTTT. Its translation: CASSPIAWGRNFNQPQHF.